Listed below are T cell receptor beta chains from one sample, sequenced in a study of cytomegalovirus exposure and HLA in healthy donors. The data were produced by immunoSEQ multiplex PCR, yet TCRdb's version contains in-frame clones alone and is incomplete. The sample consists of around 180,000 clones, about 80% of them appearing once. The sequenced sample consisted of PBMCs. The source is a man aged 25-40 years in good health and CMV-seropositive. The CDR3 runs from the conserved cysteine through the conserved F or W. The order of the fields is J gene, V gene, CDR3 protein.

>TRBJ2-4|TRBV6-5
CASSSLFPRQGNIQYF
>TRBJ2-1|TRBV5-4
CASSSGLEWNEQFF
>TRBJ2-3|TRBV9
CASSAGLADTDTQYF
>TRBJ1-5|TRBV9
CASSANLDQPQHF
>TRBJ1-1|TRBV4-2
CASSQGPGRFGTEAFF
>TRBJ1-3|TRBV7-6
CASSLRNRVSGNTIYF
>TRBJ1-2|TRBV7-9
CASSLGGATGGYTF
>TRBJ2-1|TRBV15
CATSRALAGGNNEQFF
>TRBJ1-2|TRBV28
CASSLEGTNYGYTF
>TRBJ1-4|TRBV4-1
CASSLPPRGATNEKLFF
>TRBJ1-2|TRBV14
CASSTRTGPLYGYTF
>TRBJ1-4|TRBV7-9
CASSLSSRVGEKLFF
>TRBJ1-4|TRBV5-1
CASSLEGQGLEKLFF
>TRBJ2-5|TRBV5-1
CASSASGGAWETQYF
>TRBJ2-5|TRBV2
CASSEISGKETQYF
>TRBJ1-6|TRBV6-5
CASRGQGDSPLHF
>TRBJ2-1|TRBV4-1
CASSPTSGKGEQFF
>TRBJ2-1|TRBV5-1
CASSLTGTGSYNEQFF
>TRBJ2-3|TRBV11-3
CASSFAGSTDTQYF
>TRBJ2-1|TRBV4-2
CASSQEYRAGGYFNEQFF
>TRBJ2-7|TRBV5-1
CASSPSRTSAYEQYF
>TRBJ2-7|TRBV23-1
CASSQGQASYEQYF
>TRBJ2-5|TRBV7-2
CASSFQAAGAVETQYF
>TRBJ2-7|TRBV5-1
CASSLDEGSHEQYF
>NA|TRBV27
CASVAQPGITYEQYF
>TRBJ2-3|TRBV4-1
CASSPGWEVDTQYF
>TRBJ1-1|TRBV6-5
CASISWNTEAFF
>TRBJ2-2|TRBV9
CASSPRTGGGELFF
>TRBJ2-1|TRBV13
CASSPATGFYEQFF
>TRBJ1-4|TRBV7-9
CASSLPGVAKLFF
>TRBJ1-1|TRBV19
CASSRPQERLGTEAFF
>TRBJ1-6|TRBV4-2
CASSQVRPGTGPLRGPLHF
>TRBJ1-1|TRBV27
CASSLISPTGQNTEAFF
>TRBJ2-1|TRBV7-8
CASSVLRGGLPSEFF
>TRBJ2-2|TRBV5-5
CASSGSAGSNTGELFF
>TRBJ2-7|TRBV7-2
CASSFLGQGEQYF
>TRBJ2-7|TRBV6-6
CASSYGGRRGGEQYF
>TRBJ2-7|TRBV25-1
CASRQGVLEQYF
>TRBJ2-1|TRBV5-1
CASSLATSGNEQFF
>TRBJ2-7|TRBV10-3
CASSLAGDSYEQYF
>TRBJ2-5|TRBV7-9
CASSLGQGDWETQYF
>TRBJ1-1|TRBV25-1
CASSRGGADTEAFF
>TRBJ1-1|TRBV27
CASSLSIMSRGNTEAFF
>TRBJ2-5|TRBV30
CAWSRNGRPQETQYF
>TRBJ2-3|TRBV6-4
CASSVGTSGGTDTQYF
>TRBJ2-1|TRBV28
CASRLTSGSYEQFF
>TRBJ1-1|TRBV7-9
CASSAGQENTEAFF
>TRBJ2-7|TRBV6-5
CASSYAGEQYF
>TRBJ1-1|TRBV7-9
CASTKPGITEAFF
>TRBJ2-2|TRBV5-8
CASSLILVGAGELFF
>TRBJ1-2|TRBV5-6
CASSLRGSAWANYGYTF
>TRBJ2-7|TRBV28
CASSSLRDRDRYEQYF
>TRBJ1-2|TRBV6-1
CASSEWAYGYTF
>TRBJ1-1|TRBV7-3
CASSSQGNTEAFF
>TRBJ2-6|TRBV21-1
CASNNSGTASGANVLTF
>TRBJ2-1|TRBV5-8
CASSLGASGSAEQFF